These 27 T cell receptor beta chains share one sample of origin, sequenced in a study of T-cell memory formation after mild COVID-19 (dated by TCRdb to the early 2020s). To prepare the library, 5' RACE was applied. Sequencing instrument: Illumina NovaSeq 6000. TCRdb ran its own pipeline on the public reads, namely fastp trimming at Q25 and MiXCR clone calling, and kept in-frame beta chains. Each entry is one CDR3 protein sequence, shown with its most common DNA and genes. The sample table records around 320,000 distinct CDR3 sequences; 15% to 20% of these occur just once. Roughly 20% of the sample belongs to the ten largest clones. Specimen: PBMCs or a T cell subset sorted from them (not recorded which). The receptors originated from a man aged 18-30 years who had mild COVID-19 (a few samples of this study predate the infection). The sample titles of this study are shuffled in the database, so cell type and time point are left out; the donor was told from shared clones.

This clonotype was counted only a few times. This chain connects TRBV29-1 to TRBJ2-5; a possible D gene is TRBD2 (6 bases). The CDR3 has 12 residues. CDR1 and CDR2 (germline): SQVTM, ANQGSEA. Trimming stripped 7 bases from V and 9 bases from J, with 18 bases between. The CDR3 sequence is CSAEGRTAAQYF. The CDR3, as DNA: TGCAGCGCGGAGGGGAGAACCGCGGCCCAGTACTTC.

In this sample, this clonotype turned up many times. The DNA for the CDR3 is TGTGCCAGCAGCTTAGTATTTCGTCAGGGGGCCACGGCAGTCACTGAAGCTTTCTTT. This encodes CASSLVFRQGATAVTEAFF. The chain combines TRBV7-2 with TRBJ1-1; 8 nucleotides agree with TRBD1. Germline V gene lookup returns CDR1 SGHTA and CDR2 FQGNSA. V lost 1 base and J lost 4; bases outside the gene matches: 17. This CDR3 spans 19 amino acids.

V is TRBV5-1 and J is TRBJ2-3, with TRBD1 matching over 7 bases. Trimming cost V 2 bases and J 2 bases; bases outside gene matches: 11. Germline V lookup: CDR1 SGHRS, CDR2 YFSETQ. The CDR3 has 17 amino acids. CDR3 bases: TGCGCCAGCAGCTTCGGGGTCGGGACAGTCTCCACAGATACGCAGTATTTT. Protein sequence: CASSFGVGTVSTDTQYF.

This clonotype occurred a few times. The rearrangement joins TRBV11-2 to TRBJ2-2; 7 bases align to TRBD2. The junction had 5 bases not matched to a gene; V was cut back by 1 base and J by 6 bases. The CDR3 spans 15 residues. The germline V gene encodes CDR1 SGHAT and CDR2 FQNNGV. The CDR3 DNA follows: TGTGCCAGCAGCTTAGTGGGGGGGTCGGCCGGGGAGCTGTTTTTT. Translating gives CASSLVGGSAGELFF.

This clonotype turned up a few times. V usage is TRBV5-6 and J usage is TRBJ1-5, with 7 nucleotides matching TRBD1. This CDR3 is built from 15 residues. Germline V gene lookup returns CDR1 SGHDT and CDR2 YYEEEE. V gave up 1 base and J gave up 7 bases; unmatched junction bases: 8. CDR3 region: CASSLYTGVYQPQHF. The CDR3 DNA sequence: TGTGCCAGCAGCTTGTATACAGGGGTTTACCAGCCCCAGCATTTT.

This chain connects TRBV24-1 to TRBJ1-2, with D uncertain. Trimming took off 7 bases at V and 4 bases at J, with 9 bases between the two ends. This CDR3 has 12 residues. Germline V gene sequence: CDR1 KGHDR, CDR2 SFDVKD. CDR3 protein: CATRSEGYGYTF. CDR3 nucleotides: TGTGCCACCAGGTCAGAGGGCTATGGCTACACCTTC.

This clonotype was found a few times. This sequence joins TRBV20-1 and TRBJ1-1; D call uncertain. The CDR3 length is 14 residues. Germline CDR1 is DFQATT and CDR2 is SNEGSKA (reference sequence). Trimming shortened V by 6 bases and J by 0 bases, and 14 bases separated the two germline ends. Written as DNA, the CDR3 is TGCAGTGCCGATGTTCCCGGGTTGAACACTGAAGCTTTCTTT. It codes for CSADVPGLNTEAFF.

The rearrangement uses TRBV12-3 or TRBV12-4 and TRBJ2-5, with 10 bases that match TRBD2. Trimming cost V 10 bases and J 5 bases; bases outside gene matches: 13. This CDR3 spans 15 amino acids. Here the CDR3 reads CATKGGLAGDETQYF. The DNA of the CDR3 is TGTGCCACCAAGGGGGGGCTAGCGGGGGATGAGACCCAGTACTTC.

This rearrangement joins TRBV5-1 to TRBJ2-3; 7 positions agree with TRBD1. The CDR3 consists of 15 residues. Trimming cost V 0 bases and J 4 bases; bases outside gene matches: 5. The V gene's germline CDR1 is SGHRS and CDR2 YFSETQ. The CDR3 loop is CASSLGQGGADTQYF. The CDR3 DNA is TGCGCCAGCAGCTTGGGACAGGGTGGGGCAGATACGCAGTATTTT. Variable domain in full (rest from reference TRBV5-1 and TRBJ2-3): KAGVTQTPRYLIKTRGQQVTLSCSPISGHRSVSWYQQTPGQGLQFLFEYFSETQRNKGNFPGRFSGRQFSNSRSEMNVSTLELGDSALYLCASSLGQGGADTQYFGPGTRLTVL.

This chain links TRBV14 with TRBJ2-7; a weak D match, TRBD2 (5 bases). CDR3 length: 14 residues. Germline loops: CDR1 SGHDN, CDR2 FVKESK. Trimming removed 3 bases at V and 1 base at J, with 10 bases between. CDR3 DNA sequence: TGTGCCAGCAGCCACAGCGGCGGGTCCTACGAGCAGTACTTC. The encoded protein is CASSHSGGSYEQYF.

The chain uses TRBV6-6 and TRBJ2-3; perhaps TRBD1 as D (5 bases). Germline assignment: CDR1 MNHNY and CDR2 SVGAGI (reference sequence). Trimming pared 5 bases from V and 0 bases from J, leaving 12 bases between. CDR3 length equals 15 residues. DNA for the CDR3: TGTGCCAGCAGTACCCACAGGCTTAGCACAGATACGCAGTATTTT. It yields the protein CASSTHRLSTDTQYF.

A few counts support this clonotype. The rearrangement uses TRBV4-1 and TRBJ1-6, with D unclear. Germline V gene data show CDR1 as MGHRA and CDR2 as YSYEKL. This CDR3 is 12 amino acids long. V lost 3 bases, J lost 12 bases, and 9 bases lay in between. The CDR3 DNA reads as TGCGCCAGCAGCCAGGCGGTTGGACCCCTCCACTTT. Translating gives CASSQAVGPLHF.

Only a few counts were recorded for this clonotype. The chain uses TRBV21-1 and TRBJ2-4; the D call TRBD1 from the table was never checked on the DNA. TRBV21-1 is a pseudogene segment. The CDR3 totals 16 residues. CDR3 amino acids: CASSKVLSGTGNIQYF. CDR3 DNA sequence: TGTGCCAGCAGCAAAGTGTTGTCCGGGACAGGGAACATTCAGTACTTC.

Only a few counts were recorded for this clonotype. This rearrangement joins TRBV7-9 to TRBJ1-3; D uncertain. CDR1 and CDR2 (germline): SEHNR, FQNEAQ (reference sequence). This CDR3 comprises 19 residues. Between the trimmed V and J ends, which lost 1 base and 0 bases, there was a span of 19 bases. The CDR3 nucleotides read TGTGCCAGCAGCTTAGATCCCCTCGGACGTCGAAGCTCTGGAAACACCATATATTTT. Amino acid sequence: CASSLDPLGRRSSGNTIYF. The whole variable domain, filled in from reference TRBV7-9 and TRBJ1-3, reads DTGVSQNPRHKITKRGQNVTFRCDPISEHNRLYWYRQTLGQGPEFLTYFQNEAQLEKSRLLSDRFSAERPKGSFSTLEIQRTEQGDSAMYLCASSLDPLGRRSSGNTIYFGEGSWLTVV.

This chain connects TRBV29-1 to TRBJ1-1; perhaps TRBD1 as D (5 bases). V was cut by 6 bases and J by 1 base, with 9 bases left in between. The CDR3 length is 12 residues. CDR1 and CDR2 (germline): SQVTM, ANQGSEA. The CDR3: CSVGGWNTEAFF. For the CDR3, the DNA is TGCAGCGTCGGGGGGTGGAACACTGAAGCTTTCTTT. The whole variable domain, remainder taken from reference TRBV29-1 and TRBJ1-1, is SAVISQKPSRDICQRGTSLTIQCQVDSQVTMMFWYRQQPGQSLTLIATANQGSEATYESGFVIDKFPISRPNLTFSTLTVSNMSPEDSSIYLCSVGGWNTEAFFGQGTRLTVV.

This clonotype has just a few counts. The chain uses TRBV28 and TRBJ1-4; 10 positions agree with TRBD1. Unmatched junction bases numbered 7, after V lost 5 bases and J lost 4 bases. The V gene's germline CDR1 is MDHEN and CDR2 SYDVKM. The length of the CDR3 is 16 residues. CDR3 region: CASSPGTGAVNEKLFF. CDR3 sequence (DNA): TGTGCCAGCAGTCCCGGGACAGGGGCCGTTAATGAAAAACTGTTTTTT.

The chain carries TRBV7-3 and TRBJ2-5, with 8 bases aligning to TRBD2. The CDR3 has 15 residues. Losses at the gene ends were 2 bases for V and 0 bases for J; bases not matched to a gene: 2. Germline assignment: CDR1 SGHTA and CDR2 FQGTGA. The CDR3 region is CASSLGRGDQETQYF. The CDR3 DNA reads TGTGCCAGCAGCTTAGGGCGGGGGGACCAAGAGACCCAGTACTTC.

The CDR3 DNA follows: TGTGCCAGCAGCTCGGGACTAGCGGGGTGGCTAGCCAAAAACATTCAGTACTTC. It specifies CASSSGLAGWLAKNIQYF. V is TRBV7-2 and J is TRBJ2-4; 13 bases are shared with TRBD2. There are 18 residues in the CDR3. The germline gives CDR1 SGHTA, CDR2 FQGNSA. Trimming removed 4 bases from V and 0 bases from J; junction bases left unmatched: 6.

The CDR3 loop reads CASSEGTVPHDEQYV. DNA for the CDR3: TGCGCCAGCAGCGAGGGGACAGTGCCACATGACGAGCAGTACGTC. The rearrangement uses TRBV5-1 and TRBJ2-7; 7 nucleotides agree with TRBD1. With 4 bases clipped from V and 5 bases from J, the junction kept 12 bases outside the gene matches. The CDR3 has 15 amino acids. In germline, CDR1 is SGHRS, CDR2 YFSETQ.

This chain uses TRBV7-2 with TRBJ2-7; weak D call: TRBD1 (6 bases). The CDR3 has 14 residues. Trimming took off 3 bases at V and 7 bases at J, with 16 bases between the two ends. Germline values: CDR1 SGHTA, CDR2 FQGNSA. This chain's CDR3 is CASSLTGSLGEQYV. The DNA for the CDR3 is TGTGCCAGCAGCTTGACAGGCTCCTTGGGGGAGCAGTACGTC.

This clonotype appeared a few times. The chain joins TRBV6-2 or TRBV6-3 to TRBJ2-7; no reliable D call. V dropped 3 bases and J dropped 1 base, with 4 bases sitting between them. Per the germline V gene, CDR1 is MNHEY and CDR2 is SVGEGT. This CDR3 is 12 amino acids long. The CDR3 reads CASSYVSYEQYF. In DNA, the CDR3 is TGTGCCAGCAGTTATGTGTCCTACGAGCAGTACTTC.

This clonotype turned up a few times. The V and J genes are TRBV7-2 and TRBJ2-1; TRBD2 agrees at 7 bases. After removal of 1 base from V and 6 bases from J, the junction contained 6 bases not matched to a gene. The germline gives CDR1 SGHTA, CDR2 FQGNSA. This CDR3 has 15 amino acids. DNA of the CDR3: TGTGCCAGCAGCTTAGATTCTAGCGGAGGCAATGAGCAGTTCTTC. It translates to CASSLDSSGGNEQFF.

This clonotype was seen a handful of times. The V and J genes are TRBV5-6 and TRBJ2-2; D uncertain. There are 14 residues in the CDR3. The germline V gene has CDR1 SGHDT and CDR2 YYEEEE. The ends were cut back, 4 bases at V and 6 bases at J, with 13 bases in the middle. In DNA, the CDR3 is TGTGCCAGCAGCACCGTTTTTTGGGCCGGGGAGCTGTTTTTT. It translates to CASSTVFWAGELFF.

The V call is TRBV5-6, the J call TRBJ2-1; 12 nucleotides agree with TRBD2. CDR1 is SGHDT and CDR2 is YYEEEE in the germline V gene. Losses at the gene ends were 4 bases for V and 7 bases for J; bases not matched to a gene: 12. This CDR3 contains 17 residues. The CDR3: CASSPKAGLAGRNEQFF. The CDR3, as DNA: TGTGCCAGCAGCCCCAAGGCCGGACTAGCGGGGAGGAATGAGCAGTTCTTC.

The chain is built from TRBV7-2 and TRBJ2-7; 7 positions agree with TRBD1. Germline CDR1 is SGHTA and CDR2 is FQGNSA. J gave up 6 bases and V 5 bases, and 4 bases lay outside the gene matches. The CDR3 runs 12 residues. The CDR3, as DNA: TGTGCCAGCAGCGAGACAGGGTTCGAGCAGTACTTC. Protein sequence: CASSETGFEQYF.

A few counts support this clonotype. The V and J genes are TRBV19 and TRBJ2-3; D is unresolved. Per the germline V gene, CDR1 is LNHDA and CDR2 is SQIVND (reference sequence). With 0 bases removed from V and 2 bases from J, the gap between germline ends came to 18 bases. CDR3 size: 18 residues. CDR3 loop: CASSIDLGASPDTDTQYF. CDR3 nucleotides: TGTGCCAGTAGTATAGATCTTGGTGCCTCACCCGACACAGATACGCAGTATTTT.

This clonotype was seen more than once but under ten times. The chain uses TRBV7-2 and TRBJ2-1; 9 bases are a match to TRBD1. Trimming at V came to 1 base and at J to 12 bases, leaving 7 bases not matched to a gene. Germline values: CDR1 SGHTA, CDR2 FQGNSA. This CDR3 contains 14 residues. CDR3 sequence: CASSLGLVDRGQFF. CDR3 in DNA: TGTGCCAGCAGCTTAGGGCTTGTGGACAGGGGGCAGTTCTTC.